This T cell receptor beta chain originates from a study of Graves' ophthalmopathy and Graves' hyperthyroidism. RNA transcripts were the source from which TCR beta CDR3 regions were amplified. First-round RT-PCR employed HTBI primers, with a second-round multiplex PCR after it. MiXCR was run by TCRdb on the multiplex PCR reads, yielding one entry per CDR3 protein. The sample lists approximately 480,000 distinct CDR3 sequences, around an eighth seen once, with 9.8% in the top ten. This clonotype was seen repeatedly, ten times or more. PBMCs had their origin in fresh peripheral blood (roughly 10 ml). V gave up 4 bases and J gave up 5 bases, with 12 bases separating them. Germline V gene lookup returns CDR1 SGHAT and CDR2 FQNNGV. CDR3 length equals 13 residues.

Input material: blood. The chain carries TRBV11-2 and TRBJ2-7; the D is unclear. This TCR was sampled from a woman aged 25 to 39 with Graves' ophthalmopathy. The DNA of the CDR3 is TGTGCCAGCAGCTCCTTTCAAGACCACGAGCAGTACTTC. Translating gives CASSSFQDHEQYF.